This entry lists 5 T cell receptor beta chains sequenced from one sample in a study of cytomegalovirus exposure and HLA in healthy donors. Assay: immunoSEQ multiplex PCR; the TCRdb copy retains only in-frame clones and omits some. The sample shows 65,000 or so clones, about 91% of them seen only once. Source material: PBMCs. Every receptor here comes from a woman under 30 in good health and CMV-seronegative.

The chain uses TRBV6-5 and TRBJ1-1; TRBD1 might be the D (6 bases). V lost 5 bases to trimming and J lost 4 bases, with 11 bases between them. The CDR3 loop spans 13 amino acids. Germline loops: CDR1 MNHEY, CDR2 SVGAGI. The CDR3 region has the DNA TGTGCCAGCAGTACCACAGGGCGCACTGAAGCTTTCTTT. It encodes CASSTTGRTEAFF.

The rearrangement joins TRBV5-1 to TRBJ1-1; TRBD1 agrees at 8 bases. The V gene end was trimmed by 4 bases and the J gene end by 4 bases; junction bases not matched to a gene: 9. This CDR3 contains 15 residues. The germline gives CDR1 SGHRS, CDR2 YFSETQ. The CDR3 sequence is CASSTGQGSSTEAFF. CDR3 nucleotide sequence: TGCGCCAGCAGCACCGGACAGGGCTCTTCCACTGAAGCTTTCTTT.

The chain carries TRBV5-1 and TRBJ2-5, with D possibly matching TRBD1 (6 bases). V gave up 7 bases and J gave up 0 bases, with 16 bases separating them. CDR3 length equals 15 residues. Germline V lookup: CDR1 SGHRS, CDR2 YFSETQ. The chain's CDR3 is CASARTGFDQETQYF. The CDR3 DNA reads TGCGCCAGCGCTAGAACAGGGTTTGACCAAGAGACCCAGTACTTC.

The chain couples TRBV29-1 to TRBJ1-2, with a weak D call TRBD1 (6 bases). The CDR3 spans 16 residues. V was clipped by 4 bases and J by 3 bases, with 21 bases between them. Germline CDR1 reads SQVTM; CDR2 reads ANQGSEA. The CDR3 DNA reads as TGCAGCGTTGTAACAGGGATCGGGTCTACTTACTATGGCTACACCTTC. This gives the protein CSVVTGIGSTYYGYTF.

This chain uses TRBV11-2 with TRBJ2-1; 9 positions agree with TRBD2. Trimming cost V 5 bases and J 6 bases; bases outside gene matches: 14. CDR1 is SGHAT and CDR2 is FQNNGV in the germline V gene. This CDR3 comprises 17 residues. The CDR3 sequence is CASSHSPGLAGANEQFF. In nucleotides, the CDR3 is TGTGCCAGCAGCCACAGCCCGGGACTAGCAGGGGCCAATGAGCAGTTCTTC.